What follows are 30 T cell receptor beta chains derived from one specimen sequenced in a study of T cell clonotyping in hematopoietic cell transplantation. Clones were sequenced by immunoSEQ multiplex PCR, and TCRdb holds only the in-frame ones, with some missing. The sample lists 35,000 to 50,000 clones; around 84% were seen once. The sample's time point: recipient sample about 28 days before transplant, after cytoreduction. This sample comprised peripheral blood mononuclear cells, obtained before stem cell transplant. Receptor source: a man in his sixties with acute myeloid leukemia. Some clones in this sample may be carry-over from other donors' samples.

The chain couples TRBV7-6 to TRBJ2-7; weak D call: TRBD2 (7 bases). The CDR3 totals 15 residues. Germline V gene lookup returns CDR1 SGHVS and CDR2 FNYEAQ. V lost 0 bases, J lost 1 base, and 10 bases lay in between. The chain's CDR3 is CASSLAGGPSYEQYF. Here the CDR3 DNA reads TGTGCCAGCAGCTTAGCGGGGGGGCCTTCCTACGAGCAGTACTTC.

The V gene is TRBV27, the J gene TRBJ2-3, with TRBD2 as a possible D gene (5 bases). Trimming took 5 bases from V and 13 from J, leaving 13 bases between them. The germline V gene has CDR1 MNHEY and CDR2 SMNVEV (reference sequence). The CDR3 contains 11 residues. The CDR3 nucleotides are TGTGCCAGCAGTCGTCTAGCCGAGGAGTATTTT. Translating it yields CASSRLAEEYF.

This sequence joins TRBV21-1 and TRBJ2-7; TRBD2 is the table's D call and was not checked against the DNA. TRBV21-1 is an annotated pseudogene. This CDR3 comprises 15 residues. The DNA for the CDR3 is TGTGCCAGCAGCCGTAGGTTAGCGGTATCCTACGAGCAGTACTTC. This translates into CASSRRLAVSYEQYF.

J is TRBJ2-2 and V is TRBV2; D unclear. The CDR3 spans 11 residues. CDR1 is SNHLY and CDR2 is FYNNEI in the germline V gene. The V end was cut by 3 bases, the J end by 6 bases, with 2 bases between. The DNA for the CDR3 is TGTGCCAGCAGTGACCCCGGGGAGCTGTTTTTT. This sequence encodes CASSDPGELFF.

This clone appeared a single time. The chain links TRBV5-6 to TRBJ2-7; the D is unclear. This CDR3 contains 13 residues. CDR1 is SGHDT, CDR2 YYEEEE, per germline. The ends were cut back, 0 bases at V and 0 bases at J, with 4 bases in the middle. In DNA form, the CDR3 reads TGTGCCAGCAGCTTGGGGGCCTCCTACGAGCAGTACTTC. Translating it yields CASSLGASYEQYF. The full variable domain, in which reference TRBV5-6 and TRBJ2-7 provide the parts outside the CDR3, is DAGVTQSPTHLIKTRGQQVTLRCSPKSGHDTVSWYQQALGQGPQFIFQYYEEEERQRGNFPDRFSGHQFPNYSSELNVNALLLGDSALYLCASSLGASYEQYFGPGTRLTVT.

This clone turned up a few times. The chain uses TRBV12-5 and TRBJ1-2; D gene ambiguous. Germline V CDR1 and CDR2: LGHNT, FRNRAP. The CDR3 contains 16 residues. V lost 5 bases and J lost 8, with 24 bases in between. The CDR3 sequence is CASGPTQPSSRVGYTF. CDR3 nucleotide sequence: TGTGCTAGTGGTCCGACCCAACCGAGTTCCCGTGTAGGCTACACCTTC.

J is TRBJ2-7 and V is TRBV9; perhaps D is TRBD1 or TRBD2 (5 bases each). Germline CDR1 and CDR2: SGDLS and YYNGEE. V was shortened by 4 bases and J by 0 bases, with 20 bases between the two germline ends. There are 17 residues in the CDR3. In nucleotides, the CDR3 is TGTGCCAGCAGCATACGGGACCGAGGGGCGAGCTCCTACGAGCAGTACTTC. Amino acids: CASSIRDRGASSYEQYF.

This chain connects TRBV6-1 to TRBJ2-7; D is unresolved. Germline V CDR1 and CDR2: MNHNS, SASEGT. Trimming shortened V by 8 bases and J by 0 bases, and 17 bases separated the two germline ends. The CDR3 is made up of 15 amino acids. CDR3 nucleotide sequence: TGTGCCAGCCCGCCAACCGAGCGAAGCTCCTACGAGCAGTACTTC. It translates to CASPPTERSSYEQYF.

The CDR3 DNA reads TGTGCCAGCAGCCGGGGGGACAGCCTTAACTATGGCTACACCTTC. Its translation is CASSRGDSLNYGYTF. The chain carries TRBV11-2 and TRBJ1-2; TRBD1 matches at 7 bases. The J segment lost 1 base and the V segment lost 5 bases, leaving 7 bases of the junction unmatched. The CDR3 is made up of 15 amino acids. The germline gives CDR1 SGHAT, CDR2 FQNNGV.

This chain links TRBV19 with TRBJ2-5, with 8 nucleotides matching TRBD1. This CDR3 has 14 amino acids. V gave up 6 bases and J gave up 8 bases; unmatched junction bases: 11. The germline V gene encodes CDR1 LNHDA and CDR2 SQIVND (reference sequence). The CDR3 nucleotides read TGTGCCAGTAGCCCCCCCGACAGGGGTCCCACCCAGTACTTC. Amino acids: CASSPPDRGPTQYF.

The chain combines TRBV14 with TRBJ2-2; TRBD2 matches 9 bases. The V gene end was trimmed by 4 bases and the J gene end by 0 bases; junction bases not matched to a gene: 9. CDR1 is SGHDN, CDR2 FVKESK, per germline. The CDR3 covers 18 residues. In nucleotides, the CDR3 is TGTGCCAGCAGCCCTCTCGGGTTAGCGGGGGCGAACACCGGGGAGCTGTTTTTT. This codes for CASSPLGLAGANTGELFF.

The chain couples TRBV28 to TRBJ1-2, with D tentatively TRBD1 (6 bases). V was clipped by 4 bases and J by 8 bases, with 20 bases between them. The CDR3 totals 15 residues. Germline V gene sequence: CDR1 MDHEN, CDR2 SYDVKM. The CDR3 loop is CASSYATGARPGYTF. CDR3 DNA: TGTGCCAGCAGTTACGCCACGGGGGCTCGACCCGGCTACACCTTC.

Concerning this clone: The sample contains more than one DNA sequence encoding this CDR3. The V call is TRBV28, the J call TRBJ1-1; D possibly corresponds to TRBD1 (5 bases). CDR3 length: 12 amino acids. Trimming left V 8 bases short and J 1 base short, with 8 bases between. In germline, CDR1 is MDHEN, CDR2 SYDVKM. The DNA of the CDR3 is TGTGCCAGCTTTGGGGGGAACACTGAAGCTTTCTTT. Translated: CASFGGNTEAFF.

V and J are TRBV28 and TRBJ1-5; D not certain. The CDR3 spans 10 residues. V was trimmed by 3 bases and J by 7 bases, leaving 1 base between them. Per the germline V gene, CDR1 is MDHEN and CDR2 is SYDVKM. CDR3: CASSFQPQHF. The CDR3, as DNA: TGTGCCAGCAGTTTCCAGCCCCAGCATTTT.

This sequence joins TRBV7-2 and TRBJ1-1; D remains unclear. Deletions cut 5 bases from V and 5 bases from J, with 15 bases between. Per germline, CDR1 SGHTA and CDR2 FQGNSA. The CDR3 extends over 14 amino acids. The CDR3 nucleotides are TGTGCCAGCAGCAAGAAAGGTGGGGAAACTGAAGCTTTCTTT. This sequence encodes CASSKKGGETEAFF.

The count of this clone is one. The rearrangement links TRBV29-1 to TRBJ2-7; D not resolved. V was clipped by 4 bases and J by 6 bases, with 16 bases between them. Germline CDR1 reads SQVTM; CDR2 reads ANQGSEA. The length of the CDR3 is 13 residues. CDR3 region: CSVVRGRAGEQYF. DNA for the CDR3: TGCAGCGTTGTCAGAGGAAGAGCAGGCGAGCAGTACTTC.

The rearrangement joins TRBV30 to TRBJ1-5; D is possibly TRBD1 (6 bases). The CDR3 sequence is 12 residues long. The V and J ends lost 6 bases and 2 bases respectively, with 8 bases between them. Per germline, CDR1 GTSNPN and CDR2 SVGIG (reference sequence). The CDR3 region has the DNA TGTGCCTGTCGACAGGGCAATCAGCCCCAGCATTTT. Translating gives CACRQGNQPQHF. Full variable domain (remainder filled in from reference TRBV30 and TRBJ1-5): SQTIHQWPATLVQPVGSPLSLECTVEGTSNPNLYWYRQAAGRGLQLLFYSVGIGQISSEVPQNLSASRPQDRQFILSSKKLLLSDSGFYLCACRQGNQPQHFGDGTRLSIL.

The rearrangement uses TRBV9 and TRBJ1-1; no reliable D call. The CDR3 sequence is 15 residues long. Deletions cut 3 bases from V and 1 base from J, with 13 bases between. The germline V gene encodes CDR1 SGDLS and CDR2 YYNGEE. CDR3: CASSAKGSGNTEAFF. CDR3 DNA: TGTGCCAGCAGCGCTAAGGGAAGTGGGAACACTGAAGCTTTCTTT.

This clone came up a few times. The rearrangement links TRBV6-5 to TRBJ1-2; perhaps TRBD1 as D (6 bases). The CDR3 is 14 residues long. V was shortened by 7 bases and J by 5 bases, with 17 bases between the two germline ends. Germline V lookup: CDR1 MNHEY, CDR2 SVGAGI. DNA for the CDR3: TGTGCCAGCACCGATGGGGACACTGAGTATGGCTACACCTTC. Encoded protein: CASTDGDTEYGYTF.

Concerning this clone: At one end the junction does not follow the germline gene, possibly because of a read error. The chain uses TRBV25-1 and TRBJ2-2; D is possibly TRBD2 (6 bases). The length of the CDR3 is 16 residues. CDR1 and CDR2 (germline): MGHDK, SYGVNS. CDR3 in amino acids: CASRESGPGEAGELFF. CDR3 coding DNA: TGTGCCAGCAGAGAATCAGGGCCGGGAGAAGCCGGGGAGCTGTTTTTT. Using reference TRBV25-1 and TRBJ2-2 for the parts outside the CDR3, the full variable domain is EADIYQTPRYLVIGTGKKITLECSQTMGHDKMYWYQQDPGMELHLIHYSYGVNSTEKGDLSSESTVSRIRTEHFPLTLESARPSHTSQYLCASRESGPGEAGELFFGEGSRLTVL.

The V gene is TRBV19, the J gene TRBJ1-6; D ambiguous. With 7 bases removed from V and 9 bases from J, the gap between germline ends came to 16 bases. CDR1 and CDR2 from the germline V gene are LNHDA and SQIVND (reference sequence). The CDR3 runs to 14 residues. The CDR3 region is CASTHPGYASPLHF. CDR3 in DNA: TGTGCCAGTACCCACCCCGGGTATGCTTCACCCCTCCACTTT.

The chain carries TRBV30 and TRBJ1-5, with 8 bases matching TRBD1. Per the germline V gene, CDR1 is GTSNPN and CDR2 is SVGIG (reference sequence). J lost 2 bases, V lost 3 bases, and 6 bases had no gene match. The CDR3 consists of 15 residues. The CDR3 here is CAWSDRGSGNQPQHF. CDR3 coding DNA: TGTGCCTGGAGCGACAGGGGTTCCGGCAATCAGCCCCAGCATTTT.

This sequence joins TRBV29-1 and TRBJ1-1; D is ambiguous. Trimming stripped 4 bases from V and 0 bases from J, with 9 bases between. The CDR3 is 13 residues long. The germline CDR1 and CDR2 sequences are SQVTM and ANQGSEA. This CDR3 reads CSVGRELNTEAFF. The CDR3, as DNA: TGCAGCGTTGGACGCGAGCTGAACACTGAAGCTTTCTTT.

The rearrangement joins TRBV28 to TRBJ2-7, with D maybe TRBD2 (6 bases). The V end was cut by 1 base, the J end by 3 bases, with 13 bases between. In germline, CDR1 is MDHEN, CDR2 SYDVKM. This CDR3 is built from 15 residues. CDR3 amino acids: CASSLFGGNYYEQYF. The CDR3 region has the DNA TGTGCCAGCAGTTTATTCGGGGGTAACTACTACGAGCAGTACTTC.

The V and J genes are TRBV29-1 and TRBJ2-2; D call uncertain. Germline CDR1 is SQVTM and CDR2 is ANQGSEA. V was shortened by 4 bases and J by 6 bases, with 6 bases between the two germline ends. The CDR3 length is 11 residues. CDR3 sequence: CSVGGPGELFF. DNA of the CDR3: TGCAGCGTTGGCGGCCCCGGGGAGCTGTTTTTT.

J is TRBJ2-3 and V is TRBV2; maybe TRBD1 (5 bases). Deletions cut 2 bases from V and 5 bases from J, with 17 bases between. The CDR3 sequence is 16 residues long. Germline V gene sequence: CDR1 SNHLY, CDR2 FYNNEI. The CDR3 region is CASSELQGRRGDTQYF. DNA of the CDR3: TGTGCCAGCAGTGAACTCCAAGGCCGAAGGGGAGATACGCAGTATTTT.

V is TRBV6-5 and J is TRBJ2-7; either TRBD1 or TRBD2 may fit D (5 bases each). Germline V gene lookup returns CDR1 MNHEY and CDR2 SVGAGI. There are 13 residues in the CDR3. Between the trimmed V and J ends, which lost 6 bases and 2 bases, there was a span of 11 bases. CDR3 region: CASRHGTTYEQYF. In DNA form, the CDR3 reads TGTGCCAGCAGGCACGGGACCACCTACGAGCAGTACTTC.

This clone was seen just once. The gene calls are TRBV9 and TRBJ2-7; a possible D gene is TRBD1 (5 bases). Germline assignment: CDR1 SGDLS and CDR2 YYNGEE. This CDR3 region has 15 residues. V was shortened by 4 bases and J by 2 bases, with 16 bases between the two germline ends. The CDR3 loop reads CASSPIQGSAYEQYF. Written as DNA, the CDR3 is TGTGCCAGCAGCCCCATCCAGGGCAGCGCCTACGAGCAGTACTTC.

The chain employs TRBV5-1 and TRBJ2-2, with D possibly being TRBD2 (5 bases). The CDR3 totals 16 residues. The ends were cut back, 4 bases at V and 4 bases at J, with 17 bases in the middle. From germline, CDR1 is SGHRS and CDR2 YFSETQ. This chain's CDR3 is CASSPEGRTLTGELFF. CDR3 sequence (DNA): TGCGCCAGCAGCCCCGAGGGTCGGACGCTCACCGGGGAGCTGTTTTTT.

The CDR3 region has the DNA TGTGCCAGCAGTGACTCTTGCCTCGGGGATCGAGAGCAGTACTTC. The encoded protein is CASSDSCLGDREQYF. This chain links TRBV6-4 with TRBJ2-7; weak D call: TRBD2 (5 bases). V was pared by 0 bases and J by 7 bases, with 16 bases between. Germline lookup yields CDR1 MRHNA and CDR2 SNTAGT. The CDR3 has 15 amino acids.